Sequencing of this T cell receptor (beta chain) was carried out in a study of blood T cells in healthy people across ages. Looking at the study overall: Capture via template switching afforded approximately one barcoded beta molecule per two T cells.

Healthy Russian Caucasian donors spanned ages about 6 to 90 years. A second PCR of about 7 to 12 cycles used a sample-barcoded 5' primer and a J-beta primer mix. TCRdb re-called the 5' RACE reads with MiXCR, one entry per CDR3 protein. The data contain fewer than 950,000 distinct CDR3 sequences, approximately 35% of them singletons. The CDR3 is 13 amino acids. Worth noting for this clonotype: A read error may produce the germline difference seen at one junction end.

The V gene is TRBV12-3 or TRBV12-4, the J gene TRBJ1-2; 7 nucleotides agree with TRBD1. This clonotype was sampled from a man aged 18-30 years in good health. Sequencing was carried out using blood. The CDR3 DNA reads TGTGCCAGCACCCCAACAGGGGACTATGGCTGCACCTTC. This sequence encodes CASTPTGDYGCTF.